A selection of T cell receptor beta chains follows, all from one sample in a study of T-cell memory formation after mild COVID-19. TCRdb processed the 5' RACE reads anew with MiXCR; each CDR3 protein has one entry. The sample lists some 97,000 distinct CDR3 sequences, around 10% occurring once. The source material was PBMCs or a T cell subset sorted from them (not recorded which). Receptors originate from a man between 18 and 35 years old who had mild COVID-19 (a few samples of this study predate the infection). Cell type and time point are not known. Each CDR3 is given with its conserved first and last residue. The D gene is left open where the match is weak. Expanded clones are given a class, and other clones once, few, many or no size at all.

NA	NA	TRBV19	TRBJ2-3	CASSIGRLYTDTQYF	TGTGCCAGTAGTATAGGAAGGTTATACACAGATACGCAGTATTTT
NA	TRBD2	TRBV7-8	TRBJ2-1	CASSLVRGSSYNEQFF	TGTGCCAGCAGCTTAGTGCGGGGGAGCTCCTACAATGAGCAGTTCTTC
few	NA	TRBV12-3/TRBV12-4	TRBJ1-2	CASSFAGGGHGYTF	TGTGCCAGCAGTTTCGCCGGCGGGGGGCATGGCTACACCTTC
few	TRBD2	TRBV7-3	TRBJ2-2	CASSYNSGGSRETGELFF	TGTGCCAGCAGCTACAATTCGGGGGGTTCTAGAGAGACCGGGGAGCTGTTTTTT
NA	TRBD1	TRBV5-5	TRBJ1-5	CASSWGGQEYQPQHF	TGTGCCAGCAGCTGGGGGGGACAGGAATATCAGCCCCAGCATTTT
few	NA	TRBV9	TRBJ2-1	CASSVVSGPQGQFF	TGTGCCAGCAGCGTAGTCTCAGGGCCCCAGGGGCAGTTCTTC
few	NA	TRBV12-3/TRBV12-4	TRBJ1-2	CASSAPDLGFYGYTF	TGTGCCAGCAGTGCCCCGGATTTGGGGTTCTATGGCTACACCTTC
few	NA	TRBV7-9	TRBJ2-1	CASSLAQGIHYEQFF	TGTGCCAGCAGTCTTGCACAGGGAATACATTACGAGCAGTTCTTC
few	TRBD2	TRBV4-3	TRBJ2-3	CASSQDRSGGADTQYF	TGCGCCAGCAGCCAAGATCGAAGCGGGGGGGCAGATACGCAGTATTTT
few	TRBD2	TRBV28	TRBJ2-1	CASSLPLAGMYNEQFF	TGTGCCAGCAGTTTACCTCTAGCGGGGATGTACAATGAGCAGTTCTTC
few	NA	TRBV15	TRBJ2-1	CATSRQGYNEQFF	TGTGCCACCAGCAGGCAGGGTTACAATGAGCAGTTCTTC
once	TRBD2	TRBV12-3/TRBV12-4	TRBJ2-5	CASSPAGGGETQYF	TGTGCCAGCAGTCCAGCGGGGGGTGGAGAGACCCAGTACTTC
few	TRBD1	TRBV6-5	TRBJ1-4	CASSPTGGGGNEKLFF	TGTGCCAGCAGTCCAACAGGGGGAGGGGGCAATGAAAAACTGTTTTTT
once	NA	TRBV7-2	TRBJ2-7	CDSSDRDSGPYEQYF	TGTGACAGCAGCGACCGGGACAGCGGGCCCTACGAGCAGTACTTC
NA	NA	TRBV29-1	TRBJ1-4	CSVDTGGGTNEKLFF	TGCAGCGTTGACACAGGTGGAGGCACTAATGAAAAACTGTTTTTT
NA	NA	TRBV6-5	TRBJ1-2	CASSYGGEGYGYTF	TGTGCCAGCAGTTACGGCGGGGAGGGCTATGGCTACACCTTC
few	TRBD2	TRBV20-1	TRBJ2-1	CSASPGRRDSGGYEQFF	TGCAGTGCTAGCCCCGGGAGGAGGGACTCCGGTGGCTATGAGCAGTTCTTC
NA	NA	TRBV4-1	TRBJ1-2	CASTASWGWAWDYGYTF	TGCGCCAGCACCGCAAGCTGGGGGTGGGCTTGGGACTATGGCTACACCTTC
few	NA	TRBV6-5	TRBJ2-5	CASSAGVYQETQYF	TGTGCCAGCTCTGCAGGGGTGTACCAAGAGACCCAGTACTTC
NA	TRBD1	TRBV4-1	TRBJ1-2	CASSPNRGDYGYTF	TGCGCCAGCAGCCCCAACAGGGGAGACTATGGCTACACCTTC
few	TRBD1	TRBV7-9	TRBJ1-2	CASRGDRDYGYTF	TGTGCCAGCAGGGGGGACAGGGACTATGGCTACACCTTC
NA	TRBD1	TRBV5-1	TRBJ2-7	CASSGPGQGVYEQYF	TGCGCCAGCAGCGGACCGGGACAGGGGGTCTACGAGCAGTACTTC
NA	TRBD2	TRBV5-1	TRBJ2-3	CASSLIKFPGGEPDTQYF	TGCGCCAGCAGCTTGATTAAGTTTCCGGGGGGGGAACCAGATACGCAGTATTTT
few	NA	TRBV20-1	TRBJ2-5	CSATGRGQETQYF	TGCAGTGCTACGGGCAGGGGCCAAGAGACCCAGTACTTC
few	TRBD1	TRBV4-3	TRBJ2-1	CASSQDFHRGWNEQFF	TGCGCCAGCAGCCAAGATTTTCACAGGGGGTGGAATGAGCAGTTCTTC
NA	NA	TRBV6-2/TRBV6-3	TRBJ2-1	CASSHHIIGGVNEQFF	TGTGCCAGCAGTCACCACATTATCGGGGGCGTGAATGAGCAGTTCTTC
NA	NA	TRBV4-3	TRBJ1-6	CASSQERARGGNSPLHF	TGCGCCAGCAGCCAAGAAAGGGCAAGGGGTGGGAATTCACCCCTCCACTTT
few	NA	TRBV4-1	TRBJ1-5	CASSQRDISNQPQHF	TGCGCCAGCAGCCAAAGGGACATTAGCAATCAGCCCCAGCATTTT
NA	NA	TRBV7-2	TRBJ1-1	CASSFSYQTGSAEAFF	TGTGCCAGCAGCTTTTCCTATCAAACTGGCTCGGCTGAAGCTTTCTTT
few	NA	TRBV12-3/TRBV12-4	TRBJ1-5	CASRAWGVGDQPQHF	TGTGCCAGCAGGGCCTGGGGGGTCGGTGATCAGCCCCAGCATTTT
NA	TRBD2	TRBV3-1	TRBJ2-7	CASSRGTSGLSEQYF	TGTGCCAGCAGCCGCGGGACTAGCGGACTCTCCGAGCAGTACTTC
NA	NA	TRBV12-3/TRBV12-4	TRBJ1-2	CASSSGGANYGYTF	TGTGCCAGCAGTTCTGGGGGGGCGAACTATGGCTACACCTTC
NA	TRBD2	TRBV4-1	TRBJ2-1	CASSQQVRGGVEQFF	TGCGCCAGCAGCCAACAGGTGCGGGGGGGCGTTGAGCAGTTCTTC
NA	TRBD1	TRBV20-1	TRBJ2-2	CSALDRDSRRTGELFF	TGCAGTGCTTTGGACAGGGACTCGCGTAGAACCGGGGAGCTGTTTTTT
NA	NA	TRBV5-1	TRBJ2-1	CASSLEQRIAYNEQFF	TGCGCCAGCAGCTTGGAACAAAGGATTGCCTACAATGAGCAGTTCTTC